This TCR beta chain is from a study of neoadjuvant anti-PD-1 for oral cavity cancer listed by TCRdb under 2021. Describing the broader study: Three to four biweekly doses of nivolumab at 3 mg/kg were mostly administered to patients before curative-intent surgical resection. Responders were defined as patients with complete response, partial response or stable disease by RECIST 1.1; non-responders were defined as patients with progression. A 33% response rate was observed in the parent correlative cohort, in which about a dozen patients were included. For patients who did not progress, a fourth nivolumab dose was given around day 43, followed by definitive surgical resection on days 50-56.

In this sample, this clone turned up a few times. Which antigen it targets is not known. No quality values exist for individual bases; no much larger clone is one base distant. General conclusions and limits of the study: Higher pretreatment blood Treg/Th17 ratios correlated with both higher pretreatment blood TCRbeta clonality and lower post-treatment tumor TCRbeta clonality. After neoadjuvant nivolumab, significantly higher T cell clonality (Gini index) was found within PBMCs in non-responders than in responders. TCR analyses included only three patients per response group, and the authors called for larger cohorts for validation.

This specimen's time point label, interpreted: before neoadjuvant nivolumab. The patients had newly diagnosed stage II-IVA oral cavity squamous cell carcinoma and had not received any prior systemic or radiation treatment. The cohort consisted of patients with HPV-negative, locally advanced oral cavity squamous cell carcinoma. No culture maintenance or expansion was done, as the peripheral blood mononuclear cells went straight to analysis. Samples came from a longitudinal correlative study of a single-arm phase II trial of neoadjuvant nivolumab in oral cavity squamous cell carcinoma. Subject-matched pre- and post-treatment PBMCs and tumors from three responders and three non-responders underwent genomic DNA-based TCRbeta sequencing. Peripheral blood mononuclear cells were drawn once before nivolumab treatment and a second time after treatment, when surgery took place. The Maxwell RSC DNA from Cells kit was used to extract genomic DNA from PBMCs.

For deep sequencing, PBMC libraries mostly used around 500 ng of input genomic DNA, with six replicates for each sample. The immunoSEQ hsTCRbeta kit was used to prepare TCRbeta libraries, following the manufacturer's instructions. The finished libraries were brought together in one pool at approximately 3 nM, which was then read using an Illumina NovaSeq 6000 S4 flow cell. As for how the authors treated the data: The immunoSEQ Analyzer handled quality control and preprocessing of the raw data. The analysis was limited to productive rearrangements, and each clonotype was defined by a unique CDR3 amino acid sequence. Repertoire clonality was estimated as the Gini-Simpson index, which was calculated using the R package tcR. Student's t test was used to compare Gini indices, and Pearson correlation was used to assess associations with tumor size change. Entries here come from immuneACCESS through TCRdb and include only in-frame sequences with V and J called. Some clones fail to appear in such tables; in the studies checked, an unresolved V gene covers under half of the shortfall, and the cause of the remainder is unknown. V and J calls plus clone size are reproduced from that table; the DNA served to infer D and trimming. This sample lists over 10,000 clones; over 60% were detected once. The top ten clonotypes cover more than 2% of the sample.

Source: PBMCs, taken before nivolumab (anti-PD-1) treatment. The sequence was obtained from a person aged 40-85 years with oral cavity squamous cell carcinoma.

The nucleotides read TGCGCCAGCAGTGAGCTCCAAGGGACCACGGGTGAGCAGTACTTC. Its protein reads: CASSELQGTTGEQYF. The chain joins TRBV10-2 to TRBJ2-7; the D assignment is uncertain and may be TRBD1 or TRBD2, with 5 bases supporting each. Trimming removed 2 bases from V and 7 bases from J, leaving 18 bases between the germline ends. The germline V gene specifies WSHSY as CDR1 and SAAADI as CDR2. The CDR3 runs 15 residues from the cysteine to the phenylalanine. Just CDR3 DNA is preserved here, 45 bases in frame from base 1.